This T cell receptor beta chain was recovered during a study of shared clonotypes between healthy human individuals. In the study overall: Each donor had three CD4 naive, three CD4 memory, two CD8 naive and one CD8 memory plate. Study-wide findings and caveats: When compared with the clonotypes that were shared by all four sorted-subset donors, the non-shared clonotypes turned out to have lower generation probabilities. The sampled material consisted only of blood, and tissue repertoires are likely to differ.

In the authors' methods: Without quality scores, immunoSEQ junctional reads could not be filtered like full-length reads. The repertoire was sequenced with immunoSEQ multiplex PCR; TCRdb's copy has only in-frame clones and lacks some. V, J and clone size reflect that table, while D and trimming were determined from the DNA. The table includes 1 million to 1.3 million clones, roughly 74% detected once. A note on this clone: Antigen specificity is unknown. Only one base separates this from a far larger clonotype, so it likely reflects a read error. The sample contains more than one DNA sequence encoding this CDR3.

Trimming took 4 bases from V and 7 from J, leaving 20 bases between them. This CDR3 is built from 15 residues. In germline, CDR1 is GTSNPN, CDR2 SVGIG (reference sequence). Material: memory CD4+ T cells from PBMCs. This sample's subset: CD45RA-negative fraction. This clonotype was sampled from a man younger than 35 in good health. Some clones in this sample may be carry-over from other donors' samples. The chain recombines TRBV30 with TRBJ1-5; perhaps TRBD1 as D (5 bases). The CDR3 loop is CAWTSPTWRGQPQHF. The CDR3 DNA is TGTGCCTGGACTTCCCCAACTTGGAGGGGCCAGCCCCAGCATTTT.